Listed here are 3 T cell receptor beta chains from one sample, sequenced in a study of shared clonotypes between healthy human individuals (TCRdb year 2020). The method behind the library was the immunoSEQ multiplex PCR assay. TCRdb provides this immuneACCESS table in a form limited to in-frame rearrangements. Some clones are lacking; in checked studies, under half of them reflect an unresolved V gene, and why the rest are absent is not known. The sample table holds about 590,000 clones, of which 95% to 96% were seen once. The top ten clones comprise about 0.11% of the sample. CD8 naive samples were obtained by positive selection for CCR7 among CD45RO-negative cells, yielding a CD45RA+CCR7+ population from which TemRA cells were excluded. Sequenced sample: naive CD8+ T cells sorted from blood. Taken with the paper, the label for cell subset or site translates to: CD45RA+CCR7+. The receptors originated from a woman in her twenties or thirties in good health.

On this clone itself: The same CDR3 is also encoded by other DNA sequences in this sample. J is TRBJ1-5 and V is TRBV28; TRBD1 matches at 9 bases. The germline CDR1 and CDR2 sequences are MDHEN and SYDVKM. Trimming removed 6 bases from V and 7 bases from J; junction bases left unmatched: 10. The CDR3 is 15 amino acids. Here the CDR3 DNA reads TGTGCCAGCAGCCCCCGGACAGGGGTAAGACAGCCCCAGCATTTT. As protein: CASSPRTGVRQPQHF.

The chain is built from TRBV11-3 and TRBJ2-1, with TRBD2 identical over 9 bases. V lost 2 bases to trimming and J lost 6 bases; unmatched junction nucleotides: 5. From germline, CDR1 is SGHNT and CDR2 YENEEA. The CDR3 contains 15 residues. The CDR3 region has the DNA TGTGCCAGCAGCTTACGAGCGGGAGGACTCAATGAGCAGTTCTTC. As protein: CASSLRAGGLNEQFF. The full variable domain, completed using reference TRBV11-3 and TRBJ2-1, is EAGVVQSPRYKIIEKKQPVAFWCNPISGHNTLYWYLQNLGQGPELLIRYENEEAVDDSQLPKDRFSAERLKGVDSTLKIQPAELGDSAVYLCASSLRAGGLNEQFFGPGTRLTVL.

This chain uses TRBV5-1 with TRBJ2-3, with D perhaps TRBD1 (5 bases). The CDR3 is 15 amino acids. CDR1 and CDR2 from the germline V gene are SGHRS and YFSETQ. The V gene lost 3 bases and the J gene lost 2 bases, with 13 bases spanning the gap. CDR3 nucleotides: TGCGCCAGCAGCTCCGACAGAGCCTCCACAGATACGCAGTATTTT. This codes for CASSSDRASTDTQYF.